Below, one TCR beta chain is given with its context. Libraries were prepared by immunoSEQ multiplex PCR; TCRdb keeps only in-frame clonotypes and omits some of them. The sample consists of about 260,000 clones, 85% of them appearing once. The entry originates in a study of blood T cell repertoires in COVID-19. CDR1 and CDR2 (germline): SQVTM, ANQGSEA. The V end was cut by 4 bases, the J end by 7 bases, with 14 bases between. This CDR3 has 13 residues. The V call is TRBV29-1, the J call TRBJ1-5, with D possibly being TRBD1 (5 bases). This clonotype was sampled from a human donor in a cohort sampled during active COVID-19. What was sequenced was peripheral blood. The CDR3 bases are TGCAGCGTTGCAGGGCGGGAGGGCCAGCCCCAGCATTTT. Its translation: CSVAGREGQPQHF.